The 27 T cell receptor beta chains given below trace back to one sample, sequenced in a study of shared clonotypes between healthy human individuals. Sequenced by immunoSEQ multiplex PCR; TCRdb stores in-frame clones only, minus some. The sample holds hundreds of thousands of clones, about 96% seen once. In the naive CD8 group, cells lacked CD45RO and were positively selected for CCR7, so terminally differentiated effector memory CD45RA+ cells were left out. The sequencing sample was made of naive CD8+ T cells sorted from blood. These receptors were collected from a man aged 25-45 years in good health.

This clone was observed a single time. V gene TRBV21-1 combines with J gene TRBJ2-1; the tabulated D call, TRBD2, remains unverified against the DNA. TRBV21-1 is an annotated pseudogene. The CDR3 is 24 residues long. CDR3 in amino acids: CASSKGIGTGDFPLAGPAYNEQFF. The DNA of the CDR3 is TGTGCCAGCAGCAAGGGTATCGGGACAGGGGACTTTCCTCTAGCGGGACCAGCCTACAATGAGCAGTTCTTC.

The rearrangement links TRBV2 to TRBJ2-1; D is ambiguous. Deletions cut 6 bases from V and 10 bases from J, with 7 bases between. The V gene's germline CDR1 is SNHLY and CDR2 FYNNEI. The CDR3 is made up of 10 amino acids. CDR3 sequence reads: CASRWAEQFF. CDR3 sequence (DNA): TGTGCCAGCAGGTGGGCCGAGCAGTTCTTC.

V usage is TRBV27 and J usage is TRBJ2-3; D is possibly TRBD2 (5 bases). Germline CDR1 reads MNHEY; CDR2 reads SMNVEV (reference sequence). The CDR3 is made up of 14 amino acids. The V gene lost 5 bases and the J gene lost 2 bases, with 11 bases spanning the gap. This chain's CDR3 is CASSRASYTDTQYF. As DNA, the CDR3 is TGTGCCAGCAGTAGGGCTAGCTACACAGATACGCAGTATTTT.

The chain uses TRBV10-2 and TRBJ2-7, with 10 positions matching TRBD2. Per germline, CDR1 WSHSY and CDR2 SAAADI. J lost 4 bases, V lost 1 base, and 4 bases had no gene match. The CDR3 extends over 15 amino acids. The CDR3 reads CASSELAGGGYEQYF. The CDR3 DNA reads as TGCGCCAGCAGTGAGTTAGCGGGAGGCGGTTACGAGCAGTACTTC.

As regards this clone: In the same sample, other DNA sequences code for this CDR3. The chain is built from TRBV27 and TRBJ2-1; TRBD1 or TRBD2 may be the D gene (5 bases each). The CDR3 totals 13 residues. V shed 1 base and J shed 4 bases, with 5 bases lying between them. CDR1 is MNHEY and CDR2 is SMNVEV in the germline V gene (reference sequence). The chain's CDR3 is CASSLWGYNEQFF. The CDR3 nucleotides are TGTGCCAGCAGTTTATGGGGGTACAATGAGCAGTTCTTC.

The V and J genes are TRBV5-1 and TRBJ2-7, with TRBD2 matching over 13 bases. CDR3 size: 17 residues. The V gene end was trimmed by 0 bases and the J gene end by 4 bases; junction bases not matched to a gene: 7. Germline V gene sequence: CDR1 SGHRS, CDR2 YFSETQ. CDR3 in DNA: TGCGCCAGCAGCTTGGGCACTAGCGGGAGGGATGGGTACGAGCAGTACTTC. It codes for CASSLGTSGRDGYEQYF. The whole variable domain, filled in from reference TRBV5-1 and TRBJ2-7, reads KAGVTQTPRYLIKTRGQQVTLSCSPISGHRSVSWYQQTPGQGLQFLFEYFSETQRNKGNFPGRFSGRQFSNSRSEMNVSTLELGDSALYLCASSLGTSGRDGYEQYFGPGTRLTVT.

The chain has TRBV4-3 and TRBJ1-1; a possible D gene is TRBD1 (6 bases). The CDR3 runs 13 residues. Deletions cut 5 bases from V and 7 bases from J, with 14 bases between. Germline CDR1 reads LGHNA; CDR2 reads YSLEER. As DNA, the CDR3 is TGCGCCAGCAGCATCAAACAGGGAATTGAAGCTTTCTTT. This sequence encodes CASSIKQGIEAFF.

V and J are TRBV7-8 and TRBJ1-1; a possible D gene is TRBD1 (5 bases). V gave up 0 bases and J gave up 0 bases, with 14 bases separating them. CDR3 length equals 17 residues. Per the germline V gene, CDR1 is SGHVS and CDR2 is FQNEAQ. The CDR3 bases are TGTGCCAGCAGCTTAGCGCCAGCGGGGGTCATGAACACTGAAGCTTTCTTT. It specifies CASSLAPAGVMNTEAFF.

CDR3 loop: CATSHQRPGVEQYF. DNA for the CDR3: TGTGCCACCAGCCACCAAAGACCAGGGGTCGAGCAGTACTTC. This rearrangement joins TRBV15 to TRBJ2-7; D may be TRBD1 (6 bases). Germline V CDR1 and CDR2: LNHNV, YYDKDF (reference sequence). This CDR3 region has 14 residues. V gave up 5 bases and J gave up 6 bases, with 17 bases separating them.

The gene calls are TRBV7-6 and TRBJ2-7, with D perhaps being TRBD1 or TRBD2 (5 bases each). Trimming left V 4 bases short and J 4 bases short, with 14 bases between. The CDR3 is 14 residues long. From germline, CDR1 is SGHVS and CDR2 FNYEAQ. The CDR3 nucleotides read TGTGCCAGCAGCTCCTCGGGACCGAGTTACGAGCAGTACTTC. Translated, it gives CASSSSGPSYEQYF.

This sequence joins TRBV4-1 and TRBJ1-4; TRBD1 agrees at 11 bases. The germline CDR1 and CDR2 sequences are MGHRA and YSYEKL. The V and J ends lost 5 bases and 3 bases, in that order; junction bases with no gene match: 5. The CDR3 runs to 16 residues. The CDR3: CASSEGQGAANEKLFF. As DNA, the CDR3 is TGCGCCAGCAGCGAAGGACAGGGGGCGGCTAATGAAAAACTGTTTTTT.

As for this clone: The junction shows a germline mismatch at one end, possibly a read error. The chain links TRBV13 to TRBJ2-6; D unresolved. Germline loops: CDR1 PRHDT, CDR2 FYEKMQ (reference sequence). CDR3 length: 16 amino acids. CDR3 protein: CASNLIRNSGANVLTF. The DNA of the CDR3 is TGTGCCAGCAACTTAATACGAAACTCTGGGGCCAACGTCCTGACTTTC.

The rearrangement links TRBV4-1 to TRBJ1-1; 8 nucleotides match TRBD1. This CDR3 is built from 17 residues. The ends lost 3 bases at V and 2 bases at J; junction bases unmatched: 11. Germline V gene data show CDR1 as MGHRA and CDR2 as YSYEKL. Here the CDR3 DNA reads TGCGCCAGCAGCCAGCTCGGCCAGGGGGCGGGCAACACTGAAGCTTTCTTT. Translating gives CASSQLGQGAGNTEAFF.

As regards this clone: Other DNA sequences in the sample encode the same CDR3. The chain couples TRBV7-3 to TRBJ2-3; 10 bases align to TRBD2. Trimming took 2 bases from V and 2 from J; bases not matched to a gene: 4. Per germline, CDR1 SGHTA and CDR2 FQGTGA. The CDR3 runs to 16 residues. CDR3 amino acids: CASSLGLAGVTDTQYF. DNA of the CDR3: TGTGCCAGCAGCTTAGGCCTAGCGGGAGTCACAGATACGCAGTATTTT.

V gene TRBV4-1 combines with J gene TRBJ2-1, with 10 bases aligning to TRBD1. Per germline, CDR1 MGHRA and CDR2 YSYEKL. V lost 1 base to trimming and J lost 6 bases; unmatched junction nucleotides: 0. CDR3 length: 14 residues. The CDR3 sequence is CASSQGDRGNEQFF. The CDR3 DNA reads TGCGCCAGCAGCCAAGGGGACAGGGGCAATGAGCAGTTCTTC.

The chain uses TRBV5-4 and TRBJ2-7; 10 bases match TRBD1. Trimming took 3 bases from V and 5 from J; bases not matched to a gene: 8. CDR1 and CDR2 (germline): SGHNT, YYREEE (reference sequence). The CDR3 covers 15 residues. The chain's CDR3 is CASSSPGQGIHEQYF. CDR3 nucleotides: TGTGCCAGCAGCTCGCCGGGACAGGGGATCCACGAGCAGTACTTC.

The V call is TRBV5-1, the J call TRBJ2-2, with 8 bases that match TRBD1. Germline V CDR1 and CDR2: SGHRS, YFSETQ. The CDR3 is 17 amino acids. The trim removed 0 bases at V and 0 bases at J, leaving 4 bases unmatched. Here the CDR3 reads CASSLAGTGANTGELFF. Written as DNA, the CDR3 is TGCGCCAGCAGCTTGGCAGGGACAGGCGCGAACACCGGGGAGCTGTTTTTT.

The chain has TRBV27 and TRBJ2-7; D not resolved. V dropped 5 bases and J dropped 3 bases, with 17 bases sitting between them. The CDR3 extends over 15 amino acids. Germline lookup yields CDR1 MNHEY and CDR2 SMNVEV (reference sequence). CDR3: CASSLKGFTDYEQYF. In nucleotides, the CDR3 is TGTGCCAGCAGTCTCAAGGGATTCACCGACTACGAGCAGTACTTC.

CDR3 sequence reads: CASSLTSGNHEQFF. DNA of the CDR3: TGTGCCAGCAGTTTGACTAGCGGGAACCATGAGCAGTTCTTC. This chain joins TRBV28 and TRBJ2-1, with 11 positions matching TRBD2. Germline CDR1 is MDHEN and CDR2 is SYDVKM. V shed 3 bases and J 8 bases; nucleotides not matched to a gene: 3. This CDR3 is built from 14 residues.

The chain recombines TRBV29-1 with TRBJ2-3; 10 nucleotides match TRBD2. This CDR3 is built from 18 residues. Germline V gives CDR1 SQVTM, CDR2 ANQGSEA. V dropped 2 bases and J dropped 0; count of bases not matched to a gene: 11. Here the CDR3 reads CSVELWDRTSGSTDTQYF. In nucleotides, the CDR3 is TGCAGCGTTGAATTGTGGGACAGGACTAGCGGAAGCACAGATACGCAGTATTTT.

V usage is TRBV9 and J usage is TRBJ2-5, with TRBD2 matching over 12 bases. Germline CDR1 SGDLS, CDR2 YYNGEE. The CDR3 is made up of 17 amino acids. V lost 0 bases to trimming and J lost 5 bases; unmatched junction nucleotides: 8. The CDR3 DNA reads TGTGCCAGCAGCGTAGGCCTAGCGGGAGGGCCGGGGGAGACCCAGTACTTC. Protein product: CASSVGLAGGPGETQYF.

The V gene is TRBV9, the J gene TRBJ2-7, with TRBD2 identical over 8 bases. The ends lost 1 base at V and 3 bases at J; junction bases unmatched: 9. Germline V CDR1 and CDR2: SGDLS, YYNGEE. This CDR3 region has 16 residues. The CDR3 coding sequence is TGTGCCAGCAGCGTAAACGGGCGGGAGGCTAGCTACGAGCAGTACTTC. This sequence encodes CASSVNGREASYEQYF.

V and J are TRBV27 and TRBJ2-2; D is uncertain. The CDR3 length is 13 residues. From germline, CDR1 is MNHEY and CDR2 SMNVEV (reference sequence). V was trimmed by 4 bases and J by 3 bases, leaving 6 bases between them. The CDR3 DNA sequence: TGTGCCAGCAGTTCCCTGTACACCGGGGAGCTGTTTTTT. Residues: CASSSLYTGELFF.

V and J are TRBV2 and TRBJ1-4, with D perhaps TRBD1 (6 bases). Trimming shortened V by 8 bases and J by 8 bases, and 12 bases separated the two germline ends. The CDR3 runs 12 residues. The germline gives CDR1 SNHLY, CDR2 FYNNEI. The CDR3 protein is CASRPGEEKLFF. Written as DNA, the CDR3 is TGTGCCAGCCGGCCAGGGGAGGAAAAACTGTTTTTT.

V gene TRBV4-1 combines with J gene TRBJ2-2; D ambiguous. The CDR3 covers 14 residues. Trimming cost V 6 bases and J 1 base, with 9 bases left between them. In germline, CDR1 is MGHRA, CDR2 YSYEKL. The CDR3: CASSRLLNTGELFF. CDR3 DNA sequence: TGCGCCAGCAGTCGACTCTTGAACACCGGGGAGCTGTTTTTT.

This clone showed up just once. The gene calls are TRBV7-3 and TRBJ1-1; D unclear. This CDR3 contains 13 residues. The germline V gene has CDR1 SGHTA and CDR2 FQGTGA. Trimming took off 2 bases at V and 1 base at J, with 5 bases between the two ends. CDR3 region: CASSLSKNTEAFF. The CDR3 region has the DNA TGTGCCAGCAGCTTATCCAAGAACACTGAAGCTTTCTTT.

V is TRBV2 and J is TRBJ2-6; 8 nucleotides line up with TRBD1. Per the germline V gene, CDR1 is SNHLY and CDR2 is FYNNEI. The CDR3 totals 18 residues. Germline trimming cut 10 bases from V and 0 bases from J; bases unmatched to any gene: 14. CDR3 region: CATRSGQGPISGANVLTF. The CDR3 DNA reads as TGTGCCACGAGATCTGGACAGGGACCAATCTCTGGGGCCAACGTCCTGACTTTC.